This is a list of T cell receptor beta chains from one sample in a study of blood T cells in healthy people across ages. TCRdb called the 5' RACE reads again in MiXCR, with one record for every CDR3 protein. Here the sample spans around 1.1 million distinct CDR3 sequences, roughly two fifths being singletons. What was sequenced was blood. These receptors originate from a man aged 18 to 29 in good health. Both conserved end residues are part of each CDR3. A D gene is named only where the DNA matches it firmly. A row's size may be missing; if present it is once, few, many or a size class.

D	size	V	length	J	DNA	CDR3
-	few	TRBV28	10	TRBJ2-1	TGTGCCAGCAGTTCCCGGGGGCAGTTCTTC	CASSSRGQFF
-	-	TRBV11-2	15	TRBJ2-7	TGTGCCAGCAGCTTAGACATACAGCCCAACTACGAGCAGTACTTC	CASSLDIQPNYEQYF
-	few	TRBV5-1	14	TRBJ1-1	TGCGCCAGCAGCAGCCTGGACAGGAACACTGAAGCTTTCTTT	CASSSLDRNTEAFF
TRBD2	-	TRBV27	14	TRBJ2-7	TGTGCCAGCAGCCGGGGGGGCTCCTACAATGAGCAGTACTTC	CASSRGGSYNEQYF
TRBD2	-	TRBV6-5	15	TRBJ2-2	TGTGCCAGCAGTTACACTAGCGAGAACACCGGGGAGCTGTTTTTT	CASSYTSENTGELFF
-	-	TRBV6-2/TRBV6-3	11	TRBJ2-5	TGTGCCAGCAGTTATACCGACAAGCAGTACTTC	CASSYTDKQYF
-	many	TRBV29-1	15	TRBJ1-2	TGCAGCGTTGACCCTCCGGGACGGGCGATCTATGGCTACACCTTC	CSVDPPGRAIYGYTF
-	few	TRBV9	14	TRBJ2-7	TGTGCCAGCAGCGTAGACTACAACTCCTACGAGCAGTACTTC	CASSVDYNSYEQYF
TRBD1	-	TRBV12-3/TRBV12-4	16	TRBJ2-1	TGTGCCAGCAGCTTACCCGGGACAGGGTCTTACAATGAGCAGTTCTTC	CASSLPGTGSYNEQFF
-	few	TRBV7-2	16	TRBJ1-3	TGTGCCAGCAGCGCCAGGCGGCCCAGCTCTGGAAACACCATATATTTT	CASSARRPSSGNTIYF
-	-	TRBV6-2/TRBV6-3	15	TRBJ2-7	TGTGCCAGCAGTCGCTACGGGGGCGACACTAACGAGCAGTACTTC	CASSRYGGDTNEQYF
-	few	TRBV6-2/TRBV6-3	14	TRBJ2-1	TGTGCCAGCAGTCCGTGGGACATACCCAATGAGCAGTTCTTC	CASSPWDIPNEQFF
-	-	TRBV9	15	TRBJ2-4	TGTGCCAGCAGCGTAGCCTGGGATGCAAGTAACATTCAGTACTTC	CASSVAWDASNIQYF
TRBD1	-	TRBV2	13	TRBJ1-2	TGTGCCAGCAACCAAGACAGGGGGTTAGGCTACACCTTC	CASNQDRGLGYTF
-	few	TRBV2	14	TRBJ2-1	TGTGCCAGCAGTGAGGACTCCACTGACAATGAGCAGTTCTTC	CASSEDSTDNEQFF
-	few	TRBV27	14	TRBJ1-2	TGTGCCAGCAGTTTACAGGGGAACAACTATGGCTACACCTTC	CASSLQGNNYGYTF
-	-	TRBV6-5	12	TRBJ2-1	TGTGCCAGCAGTTTGAGAGATCGTGAGCAGTTCTTC	CASSLRDREQFF
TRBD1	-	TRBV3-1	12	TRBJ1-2	TGTGCCAGCAGCGTCGACAGGGTGGGCTACACCTTC	CASSVDRVGYTF
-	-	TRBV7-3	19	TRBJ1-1	TGTGCCAGCAGCTTAGGGGACTACGGGGGGCGTTCGGTGAACACTGAAGCTTTCTTT	CASSLGDYGGRSVNTEAFF
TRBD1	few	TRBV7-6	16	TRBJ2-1	TGTGCCAGCAGCTTAACGGGGGACAGGGGGAGGAATGAGCAGTTCTTT	CASSLTGDRGRNEQFF
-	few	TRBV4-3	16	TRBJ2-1	TGCGCCAGCAGCCAAGATCATAGACAGAGCATCAATGAGCAGTTCTTC	CASSQDHRQSINEQFF
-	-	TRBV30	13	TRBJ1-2	TGTGCCTGGAGAGATGGGGGGGACTATGGCTACACCTTC	CAWRDGGDYGYTF
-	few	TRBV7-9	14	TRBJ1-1	TGTGCCAGCAGCTTCAATGGAGAGAACACTGAAGCTTTCTTT	CASSFNGENTEAFF
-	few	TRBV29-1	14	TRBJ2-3	TGCAGCGTTGAACACGACGGATGGGCAGATACGCAGTATTTT	CSVEHDGWADTQYF
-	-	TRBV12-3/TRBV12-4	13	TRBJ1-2	TGTGCCGGCAGTTTACTCACCGGGTATGGCTACACCTTC	CAGSLLTGYGYTF
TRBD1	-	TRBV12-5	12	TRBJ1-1	TGTGCTAGTGGTTTACAGGGGCGGGAAGCTTTCTTT	CASGLQGREAFF
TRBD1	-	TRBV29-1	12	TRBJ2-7	TGCAGCGTTCGGACAGGATGGGACGAGCAGTACTTC	CSVRTGWDEQYF
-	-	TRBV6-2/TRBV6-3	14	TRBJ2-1	TGTGCCAGCAAACGGGACGCAGACTACAATGAGCAGTTCTTC	CASKRDADYNEQFF
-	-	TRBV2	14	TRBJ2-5	TGTGCCAGCATCCGAGGCAGGGGCTACAATGAGCAGTACTTC	CASIRGRGYNEQYF
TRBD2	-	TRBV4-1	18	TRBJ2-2	TGCGCCAGCAGCCAAGAGCCAGCGGGGGGCCCTAACACCGGGGAGCTGTTTTTT	CASSQEPAGGPNTGELFF
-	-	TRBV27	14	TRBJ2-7	TGTGCCAGCAACAGGGGAGGGGTTAACAATGAGCAGTACTTC	CASNRGGVNNEQYF
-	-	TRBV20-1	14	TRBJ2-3	TGCAGTGCGCAAGAAGGCGGGCCCGGAGATACGCAGTATTTT	CSAQEGGPGDTQYF
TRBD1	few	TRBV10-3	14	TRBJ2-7	TGTGCCATCAGTCGGGGACAGGCGAACTACGAGCAGTACTTC	CAISRGQANYEQYF
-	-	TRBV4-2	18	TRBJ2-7	TGTGCCAGCAGCCGCCGGGGGCCAACGGGTCAGCATTTAGGTGAGCAGTACTTC	CASSRRGPTGQHLGEQYF
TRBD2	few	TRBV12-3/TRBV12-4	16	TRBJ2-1	TGTGCCAGCAGTTTAGAACCCTTTAGCGGGGGCAATGAGCAGTTCTTC	CASSLEPFSGGNEQFF
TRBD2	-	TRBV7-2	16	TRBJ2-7	TGTGCCAGCAGCTTAGTTCCTAGCGGGGGCCTCTACGAGCAGTACTTC	CASSLVPSGGLYEQYF
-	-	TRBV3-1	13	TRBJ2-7	TGTGCCAGCAGCCAAGATACGGTGGGCGAGCAGTACTTC	CASSQDTVGEQYF
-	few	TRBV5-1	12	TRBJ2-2	TGCGCCAGCAGCTTTATGGTCGGGGAGCTGTTTTTT	CASSFMVGELFF
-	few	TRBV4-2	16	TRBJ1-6	TGTGCCAGCAGCCTCACCCTAAGCTCCTATAATTCACCCCTCCACTTT	CASSLTLSSYNSPLHF
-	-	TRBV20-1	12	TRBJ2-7	TGCAGTGCTAGTAAGGTCGGCTACGAGCAGTACTTC	CSASKVGYEQYF
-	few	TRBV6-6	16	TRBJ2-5	TGTGCCAGCAGTTACTCTGGCCTGCCCTCTAACAATGAGCAGTACTTC	CASSYSGLPSNNEQYF
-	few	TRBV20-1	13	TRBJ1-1	TGCAGTGCTAGAGATGCGGGGGGGACTGAAGCTTTCTTT	CSARDAGGTEAFF
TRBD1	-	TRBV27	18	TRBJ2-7	TGTGCCAGCAGTTTACCATACTCCCGAGACAGGGGATTCTGCGAGCAGTACTTC	CASSLPYSRDRGFCEQYF
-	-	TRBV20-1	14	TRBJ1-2	TGCAGTGCTAGAGATAGCCGGGTTCCTTATGGCTACACCTTC	CSARDSRVPYGYTF
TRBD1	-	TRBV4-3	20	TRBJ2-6	TGCGCCAGCAGCCGAGATCTTTGGGGACAGGCCTTCTCTGGGGCCAACGTCCTGACTTTC	CASSRDLWGQAFSGANVLTF
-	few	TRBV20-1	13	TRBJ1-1	TGCAGTGTCAGGGGCGGAGCGGGCACTGAAGCTTTCTTT	CSVRGGAGTEAFF